These 28 T cell receptor beta chains share one sample of origin, sequenced in a study of CD8+ T cells in alopecia areata. Extracted from the samples, RNA was reverse transcribed into cDNA to serve as the sequencing template. Assay used: immunoSEQ multiplex PCR; TCRdb lists only in-frame clones, some missing. This repertoire shows more than 90,000 clones, roughly 68% found once; its top ten account for roughly 3.1%. The sample was CD4+ T cells sorted from blood. These receptors were collected from a human donor in good health.

J is TRBJ2-7 and V is TRBV6-6, with D perhaps TRBD2 (6 bases). This CDR3 is built from 15 residues. Trimming pared 0 bases from V and 4 bases from J, leaving 13 bases between. Germline V gene lookup returns CDR1 MNHNY and CDR2 SVGAGI (reference sequence). The DNA for the CDR3 is TGTGCCAGCAGTTACTCTAGTCAGGGAGGTTACGAGCAGTACTTC. Its translation is CASSYSSQGGYEQYF.

The V gene is TRBV14, the J gene TRBJ2-1; 12 positions match TRBD2. CDR3 size: 15 residues. V gave up 3 bases and J gave up 7 bases; unmatched junction bases: 4. Germline V gene lookup returns CDR1 SGHDN and CDR2 FVKESK. In DNA, the CDR3 is TGTGCCAGCAGCCAGCTAGCGGGGGGGCGAAATGAGCAGTTCTTC. As protein: CASSQLAGGRNEQFF.

The V call is TRBV7-2, the J call TRBJ2-5; D may be TRBD2 (5 bases). The V end was cut by 4 bases, the J end by 5 bases, with 11 bases between. Germline V lookup: CDR1 SGHTA, CDR2 FQGNSA. The CDR3 has 13 amino acids. The CDR3 sequence is CASSSAGGETQYF. CDR3 nucleotides: TGTGCCAGCAGCTCCGCCGGCGGGGAGACCCAGTACTTC. The full variable domain, completed using reference TRBV7-2 and TRBJ2-5, is GAGVSQSPSNKVTEKGKDVELRCDPISGHTALYWYRQSLGQGLEFLIYFQGNSAPDKSGLPSDRFSAERTGGSVSTLTIQRTQQEDSAVYLCASSSAGGETQYFGPGTRLLVL.

The rearrangement uses TRBV11-2 and TRBJ2-3; 9 bases agree with TRBD2. The V and J ends lost 5 bases and 2 bases, in that order; junction bases with no gene match: 8. Germline V gene data show CDR1 as SGHAT and CDR2 as FQNNGV. The CDR3 consists of 16 residues. The CDR3 loop is CASSQTLAGYTDTQYF. In DNA form, the CDR3 reads TGTGCCAGCAGCCAGACCCTAGCGGGGTACACAGATACGCAGTATTTT.

This chain connects TRBV28 to TRBJ1-2, with D tentatively TRBD1 (6 bases). The V and J ends lost 7 bases and 7 bases respectively, with 25 bases between them. Germline CDR1 reads MDHEN; CDR2 reads SYDVKM. The CDR3 extends over 16 amino acids. This chain's CDR3 is CASTAHSRGGSGGYTF. The CDR3 nucleotides are TGTGCCAGCACGGCTCACTCAAGGGGGGGGAGCGGTGGCTACACCTTC.

As concerns this clone: The CDR3 does not close with the conserved phenylalanine or tryptophan, likely indicating a read error. No DNA is shown, since the ends of the CDR3 on it are uncertain; the CDR3 is the one TCRdb lists. V and J are TRBV5-1 and TRBJ2-7; TRBD1 is taken as the D call from the table, unchecked against the DNA. Ends included, the CDR3 has 10 residues. The V gene's germline CDR1 is SGHRS and CDR2 YFSETQ. The CDR3 here is CASSLDEDRT.

This clone appeared once. The same CDR3 arises from other DNA sequences in this sample as well. V usage is TRBV29-1 and J usage is TRBJ2-7; 8 positions agree with TRBD1. V trimming: 7 bases; J trimming: 3 bases; junction bases outside the gene matches: 5. Germline CDR1 SQVTM, CDR2 ANQGSEA. CDR3 length equals 12 residues. CDR3 region: CSARQGNYEQYF. The CDR3, as DNA: TGCAGCGCTAGACAGGGGAACTACGAGCAGTACTTC.

The V call is TRBV30, the J call TRBJ1-2; the D is unclear. CDR1 GTSNPN and CDR2 SVGIG come from the germline V gene (reference sequence). V was trimmed by 1 base and J by 5 bases, leaving 8 bases between them. This CDR3 is built from 12 residues. The DNA of the CDR3 is TGTGCCTGGAGTGAGAGGGCTTATGGCTACACCTTC. The encoded protein is CAWSERAYGYTF.

The chain carries TRBV6-4 and TRBJ1-6; 7 nucleotides match TRBD1. CDR1 is MRHNA and CDR2 is SNTAGT in the germline V gene. The CDR3 is 15 amino acids. Unmatched junction bases numbered 7, after V lost 3 bases and J lost 8 bases. The CDR3 reads CASSDSTGPDSPLHF. As DNA, the CDR3 is TGTGCCAGCAGTGATTCGACAGGGCCAGATTCACCCCTCCACTTT.

The rearrangement joins TRBV30 to TRBJ2-6; D is uncertain. V was trimmed by 2 bases and J by 9 bases, leaving 5 bases between them. Looked up from germline, CDR1 is GTSNPN and CDR2 is SVGIG (reference sequence). There are 11 residues in the CDR3. CDR3 in amino acids: CAWSSSNVLTF. As DNA, the CDR3 is TGTGCCTGGAGTTCGAGCAACGTCCTGACTTTC.

This clone was seen just once. The chain joins TRBV30 to TRBJ1-1; D call uncertain. V lost 1 base, J lost 8 bases, and 8 bases lay in between. CDR1 and CDR2 (germline): GTSNPN, SVGIG (reference sequence). The CDR3 contains 11 residues. CDR3 in DNA: TGTGCCTGGAGTGGGAGTTTCGAAGCTTTCTTT. It specifies CAWSGSFEAFF.

The chain uses TRBV11-2 and TRBJ2-1, with 9 bases lining up with TRBD2. Trimming cost V 7 bases and J 0 bases; bases outside gene matches: 7. This CDR3 has 16 amino acids. CDR1 is SGHAT and CDR2 is FQNNGV in the germline V gene. CDR3 amino acids: CASTLRGGASYNEQFF. The CDR3 nucleotides are TGTGCCAGCACCCTACGCGGGGGGGCCTCCTACAATGAGCAGTTCTTC.

The chain combines TRBV30 with TRBJ1-2; 7 bases agree with TRBD1. The CDR3 runs 12 residues. V shed 3 bases and J 7 bases; nucleotides not matched to a gene: 5. Germline CDR1 GTSNPN, CDR2 SVGIG (reference sequence). CDR3 nucleotides: TGTGCCTGGAGGAAGGGACAGTCTGGCTACACCTTC. Protein sequence: CAWRKGQSGYTF.

This CDR3 is CASSPASEQYF. In DNA, the CDR3 is TGTGCCAGCAGTCCCGCGTCCGAGCAGTACTTC. This chain links TRBV5-8 with TRBJ2-7; unclear D gene. The V end was cut by 5 bases, the J end by 6 bases, with 9 bases between. This CDR3 region has 11 residues. Germline CDR1 is SGHTS and CDR2 is YDEGEE.

The V call is TRBV6-1, the J call TRBJ2-3; D gene ambiguous. The CDR3 is made up of 15 amino acids. Germline CDR1 reads MNHNS; CDR2 reads SASEGT. V gave up 3 bases and J gave up 6 bases, with 16 bases separating them. Here the CDR3 reads CASSDVLGFGDTQYF. In nucleotides, the CDR3 is TGTGCCAGCAGTGATGTGTTGGGGTTTGGGGATACGCAGTATTTT.

CDR3 loop: CAWDRVGNTEAFF. The DNA of the CDR3 is TGTGCCTGGGACAGGGTGGGGAACACTGAAGCTTTCTTT. This rearrangement joins TRBV30 to TRBJ1-1; 7 bases fit TRBD1. From germline, CDR1 is GTSNPN and CDR2 SVGIG (reference sequence). The CDR3 sequence is 13 residues long. Trimming removed 5 bases from V and 1 base from J; junction bases left unmatched: 4. Looking up the rest from reference TRBV30 and TRBJ1-1 gives the full variable domain: SQTIHQWPATLVQPVGSPLSLECTVEGTSNPNLYWYRQAAGRGLQLLFYSVGIGQISSEVPQNLSASRPQDRQFILSSKKLLLSDSGFYLCAWDRVGNTEAFFGQGTRLTVV.

The chain is built from TRBV18 and TRBJ2-7; no clear D gene. V lost 4 bases and J lost 2, with 9 bases in between. Germline V gives CDR1 KGHSH, CDR2 LQKENI. The CDR3 consists of 13 residues. For the CDR3, the DNA is TGTGCCAGCTCACTGCAGGCTACCTACGAGCAGTACTTC. Translation: CASSLQATYEQYF.

This chain joins TRBV6-1 and TRBJ2-5, with 7 bases that match TRBD2. Germline CDR1 reads MNHNS; CDR2 reads SASEGT. Trimming cost V 5 bases and J 3 bases; bases outside gene matches: 9. CDR3 size: 15 residues. The CDR3 sequence is CASSSSGEGEETQYF. The CDR3 DNA sequence: TGTGCCAGCAGTTCCAGCGGGGAGGGAGAAGAGACCCAGTACTTC.

This clone has more than one count but fewer than ten. The chain couples TRBV7-2 to TRBJ1-3; 9 nucleotides align to TRBD1. V trimming: 5 bases; J trimming: 4 bases; junction bases outside the gene matches: 6. CDR3 length: 15 residues. Germline lookup yields CDR1 SGHTA and CDR2 FQGNSA. In nucleotides, the CDR3 is TGTGCCAGCAGCCCTAACAGGGGGCTCGGAAACACCATATATTTT. Translating gives CASSPNRGLGNTIYF.

This clone was counted only a few times. The chain employs TRBV10-2 and TRBJ2-1, with D possibly matching TRBD2 (6 bases). The CDR3 length is 17 residues. CDR1 and CDR2 (germline): WSHSY, SAAADI. V lost 9 bases and J lost 0, with 21 bases in between. CDR3: CASSNREYPSSYNEQFF. The CDR3 DNA sequence: TGCGCCAGTTCCAATCGGGAGTACCCGAGCTCCTACAATGAGCAGTTCTTC.

V usage is TRBV5-6 and J usage is TRBJ1-1, with 7 bases identical to TRBD1. The V segment lost 1 base and the J segment 4 bases; nucleotides outside the gene matches: 7. The germline gives CDR1 SGHDT, CDR2 YYEEEE. The CDR3 is 15 residues long. The CDR3 here is CASSLRLQGSTEAFF. CDR3 in DNA: TGTGCCAGCAGCTTGCGCCTACAGGGGAGCACTGAAGCTTTCTTT. Together with reference TRBV5-6 and TRBJ1-1, the CDR3 gives the full variable domain: DAGVTQSPTHLIKTRGQQVTLRCSPKSGHDTVSWYQQALGQGPQFIFQYYEEEERQRGNFPDRFSGHQFPNYSSELNVNALLLGDSALYLCASSLRLQGSTEAFFGQGTRLTVV.

This clone occurred a few times. The DNA of the CDR3 is TGTGCCAGCAGTTTAAGAGGGGCCTATGGCTACACCTTC. This gives the protein CASSLRGAYGYTF. This rearrangement joins TRBV28 to TRBJ1-2, with D tentatively TRBD1 (5 bases). Trimming stripped 2 bases from V and 4 bases from J, with 8 bases between. Germline lookup yields CDR1 MDHEN and CDR2 SYDVKM. This CDR3 contains 13 residues.

The chain employs TRBV2 and TRBJ1-2; 9 nucleotides line up with TRBD1. This CDR3 is built from 11 residues. The germline gives CDR1 SNHLY, CDR2 FYNNEI. V was clipped by 9 bases and J by 7 bases; unmatched bases: 3. CDR3 nucleotides: TGTGCCAGACAGGGGGCGGCTGGCTACACCTTC. Its translation is CARQGAAGYTF.

The V call is TRBV29-1, the J call TRBJ2-3; unclear D gene. In germline, CDR1 is SQVTM, CDR2 ANQGSEA. There are 14 residues in the CDR3. Trimming cost V 3 bases and J 4 bases, with 14 bases left between them. CDR3 sequence reads: CSVEKTAFADTQYF. CDR3 sequence (DNA): TGCAGCGTTGAGAAGACGGCGTTTGCAGATACGCAGTATTTT.

The chain carries TRBV29-1 and TRBJ2-6; 10 bases align to TRBD1. The CDR3 is 16 amino acids. Looked up from germline, CDR1 is SQVTM and CDR2 is ANQGSEA. V gave up 6 bases and J gave up 1 base; unmatched junction bases: 6. The CDR3 bases are TGCAGCGTCACTGACAGGGGGCTGTCTGGGGCCAACGTCCTGACTTTC. This gives the protein CSVTDRGLSGANVLTF. The whole variable domain, remainder taken from reference TRBV29-1 and TRBJ2-6, is SAVISQKPSRDICQRGTSLTIQCQVDSQVTMMFWYRQQPGQSLTLIATANQGSEATYESGFVIDKFPISRPNLTFSTLTVSNMSPEDSSIYLCSVTDRGLSGANVLTFGAGSRLTVL.

Concerning this clone itself: The junction and the germline gene differ at one end; a read error may be behind it. In the same sample, other DNA sequences code for this CDR3. V and J are TRBV30 and TRBJ2-2; D is unclear. The CDR3 is made up of 11 amino acids. From germline, CDR1 is GTSNPN and CDR2 SVGIG (reference sequence). The CDR3 here is CAWSPTRELFF. The CDR3 region has the DNA TGTGCCTGGAGCCCCACCCGGGAGCTGTTTTTT.

This clone was observed a few times. The DNA of the CDR3 is TGCGCCAGCAGCCAAGGAGGCGACAGCCCCAATCAGCCCCAGCATTTT. It encodes CASSQGGDSPNQPQHF. The chain is built from TRBV4-1 and TRBJ1-5; D may be TRBD1 (5 bases). V was trimmed by 1 base and J by 3 bases, leaving 13 bases between them. The length of the CDR3 is 16 residues. Germline CDR1 and CDR2: MGHRA and YSYEKL.

The chain has TRBV5-1 and TRBJ2-3, with D unclear. Trimming stripped 4 bases from V and 0 bases from J, with 9 bases between. Germline CDR1 reads SGHRS; CDR2 reads YFSETQ. The CDR3 covers 14 residues. The CDR3 loop is CASSRSYSTDTQYF. DNA for the CDR3: TGCGCCAGCAGCCGATCCTACAGCACAGATACGCAGTATTTT.